This is a list of T cell receptor beta chains from one sample in a study of shared clonotypes between healthy human individuals. Sequencing used immunoSEQ multiplex PCR; TCRdb keeps in-frame clones, though not all of them. Of about 800,000 clones listed, about 96% were seen once; the top ten hold about 0.25%. The sample comprised naive CD8+ T cells sorted from blood. Receptors originate from a man in his thirties or forties in good health. The CDR3 runs from the conserved cysteine through the conserved F or W. A D gene is named only where the DNA matches it firmly. The size entry is marked missing in some rows and otherwise reads once, few, many or a size class.

j_call v_call d_call clone_size cdr3_aa cdr3_nt
TRBJ1-3 TRBV5-6 TRBD1 - CASSLAKTGARNTIYF TGTGCCAGCAGCTTGGCAAAGACAGGGGCCCGAAACACCATATATTTT
TRBJ2-7 TRBV4-1 TRBD2 once CASSQDLSREDLTYEQYF TGCGCCAGCAGCCAAGATCTATCGCGGGAGGACCTGACCTACGAGCAGTACTTC
TRBJ1-4 TRBV4-1 - - CASSQEDRKKLFF TGCGCCAGCAGCCAAGAAGATCGGAAGAAACTGTTTTTT
TRBJ2-1 TRBV7-8 TRBD2 - CASSLEGGSGYNEQFF TGTGCCAGCAGCTTAGAAGGCGGGAGTGGTTACAATGAGCAGTTCTTC
TRBJ2-1 TRBV4-1 - - CASSQEQGGVNEQFF TGCGCCAGCAGCCAAGAGCAAGGAGGAGTCAATGAGCAGTTCTTC
TRBJ1-1 TRBV29-1 - - CSVESPGRAEAFF TGCAGCGTTGAGAGCCCAGGGAGGGCTGAAGCTTTCTTT
TRBJ2-3 TRBV5-4 TRBD2 - CASSFSGSADTQYF TGTGCCAGCAGCTTTAGCGGGAGCGCAGATACGCAGTATTTT
TRBJ2-7 TRBV7-9 - once CASSQVSTEQYF TGTGCCAGCAGCCAAGTGTCCACCGAGCAGTACTTC
TRBJ2-7 TRBV11-2 - - CASSVLEQGYEQYF TGTGCCAGCAGCGTATTAGAACAGGGATACGAGCAGTACTTC
TRBJ2-1 TRBV2 - - CASSERTGQFF TGTGCCAGCAGTGAAAGGACGGGGCAGTTCTTC
TRBJ2-3 TRBV19 TRBD1 - CASTSGQGFRDTQYF TGTGCCAGTACCTCGGGACAGGGGTTCAGAGATACGCAGTATTTT
TRBJ1-5 TRBV7-9 - - CASSEGHQPQHF TGTGCCAGCAGCGAAGGACATCAGCCCCAGCATTTT
TRBJ2-7 TRBV18 - few CASSRRPSYSYEQYF TGTGCCAGCTCACGACGGCCCTCCTACTCCTACGAGCAGTACTTC
TRBJ2-2 TRBV7-9 TRBD1 - CASSFDRDVTGELFF TGTGCCAGCAGCTTTGACAGGGATGTCACCGGGGAGCTGTTTTTT
TRBJ1-1 TRBV5-8 - - CASSFGNEGRVNTEAFF TGTGCCAGCAGCTTTGGTAATGAGGGACGGGTGAACACTGAAGCTTTCTTT
TRBJ1-1 TRBV2 TRBD1 - CASTRDSGLEAFF TGTGCCAGCACCCGGGACAGCGGACTGGAAGCTTTCTTT
TRBJ2-5 TRBV4-3 TRBD1 once CASSPKGTGGTTGETQYF TGCGCCAGCAGCCCAAAGGGGACAGGGGGCACGACGGGCGAGACCCAGTACTTC
TRBJ2-7 TRBV7-9 - - CASSLGIPGGGRGYEQYF TGTGCCAGCAGCTTAGGAATTCCCGGGGGCGGTCGTGGGTACGAGCAGTACTTC
TRBJ2-3 TRBV27 - - CASTSGADTQYF TGTGCCAGCACATCAGGGGCTGATACGCAGTATTTT
TRBJ2-6 TRBV9 - - CATRGYSGANVLTF TGTGCCACCCGAGGCTACTCTGGGGCCAACGTCCTGACTTTC
TRBJ2-7 TRBV5-4 - - CASSPTDSSSYEQYF TGTGCCAGCAGCCCAACCGACTCGAGCTCCTACGAGCAGTACTTC
TRBJ2-2 TRBV27 - - CASSVTVTGELFF TGTGCCAGCAGTGTCACAGTGACCGGGGAGCTGTTTTTT
TRBJ2-1 TRBV27 - - CASSLATGPRNEQFF TGTGCCAGCAGTTTGGCGACAGGACCCCGGAATGAGCAGTTCTTC
TRBJ2-1 TRBV29-1 - - CSVEGNEQFF TGCAGCGTTGAGGGAAATGAGCAGTTCTTC
TRBJ2-7 TRBV28 - once CASRYGGSSYEQYF TGTGCCAGCAGGTATGGGGGTTCGTCCTACGAGCAGTACTTC
TRBJ2-7 TRBV9 TRBD1 - CASSVSPGQDSYEQYF TGTGCCAGCAGCGTGTCCCCTGGACAGGACTCCTACGAGCAGTACTTC
TRBJ2-1 TRBV5-1 TRBD2 - CASSLEGSGSSYNEQFF TGCGCCAGCAGCTTGGAAGGTAGCGGGAGCTCCTACAATGAGCAGTTCTTC
TRBJ1-2 TRBV12-5 TRBD1 once CASGWEQGGLHGYTF TGTGCTAGTGGTTGGGAACAGGGGGGCCTCCATGGCTACACCTTC
TRBJ1-2 TRBV6-1 - - CASSRQAFKDYGYTF TGTGCCAGCAGTCGACAGGCGTTTAAGGACTATGGCTACACCTTC
TRBJ2-1 TRBV5-6 - - CASSLGQSYNEQFF TGTGCCAGCAGCTTGGGACAGTCTTACAATGAGCAGTTCTTC
TRBJ2-7 TRBV27 TRBD1 - CASSPGQAFYEQYF TGTGCCAGCAGTCCCGGACAGGCGTTCTACGAGCAGTACTTC
TRBJ2-1 TRBV11-2 TRBD2 - CASSSREGENNEQFF TGTGCCAGCAGCTCGCGGGAGGGAGAAAACAATGAGCAGTTCTTC
TRBJ2-3 TRBV15 - - CATGPLHSISTDTQYF TGTGCCACAGGTCCCTTGCACAGCATTAGCACAGATACGCAGTATTTT
TRBJ2-7 TRBV6-6 - - CASSYDRTYEQYF TGTGCCAGCAGTTACGACAGAACCTACGAGCAGTACTTC
TRBJ2-1 TRBV10-2 TRBD2 - CASSRSSGGGYNEQFF TGCGCCAGCAGTCGATCTAGCGGAGGCGGCTACAATGAGCAGTTCTTC
TRBJ1-2 TRBV27 TRBD1 - CASSMQGALNYGYTF TGTGCCAGCAGTATGCAGGGGGCCCTGAACTATGGCTACACCTTC
TRBJ2-7 TRBV7-6 - - CASSLAIGGRQDEQYF TGTGCCAGCAGCTTAGCGATCGGCGGCAGACAAGACGAGCAGTACTTC
TRBJ2-7 TRBV7-8 - - CASSLVASLHYEQYF TGTGCCAGCAGCTTAGTGGCTAGTTTGCACTACGAGCAGTACTTC
TRBJ2-1 TRBV4-1 - - CASSQVWPPRDEQFF TGCGCCAGCAGCCAAGTTTGGCCACCACGGGATGAGCAGTTCTTC
TRBJ2-3 TRBV28 - - CASSLSGPDTQYF TGTGCCAGCAGTTTATCGGGCCCAGATACGCAGTATTTT
TRBJ2-2 TRBV27 TRBD2 - CASSWTSGSTGELFF TGTGCCAGCAGTTGGACTAGCGGGAGCACCGGGGAGCTGTTTTTT
TRBJ1-4 TRBV4-1 - - CASSQEGSADEKLFF TGCGCCAGCAGCCAAGAGGGGTCTGCCGATGAAAAACTGTTTTTT
TRBJ1-5 TRBV25-1 TRBD1 - CASSRGQNNQPQHF TGTGCCAGCAGTAGGGGACAGAACAATCAGCCCCAGCATTTT
TRBJ2-1 TRBV9 TRBD1 once CASSVSFGTGYNEQFF TGTGCCAGCAGCGTTAGCTTTGGGACAGGGTACAATGAGCAGTTCTTC
TRBJ2-2 TRBV29-1 TRBD2 - CSVAQAGVRTGELFF TGCAGCGTTGCACAAGCGGGAGTCCGCACCGGGGAGCTGTTTTTT
TRBJ1-5 TRBV28 TRBD1 - CASSLPRTGGGQPQHF TGTGCCAGCAGTTTACCCCGGACAGGGGGGGGTCAGCCCCAGCATTTT
TRBJ2-7 TRBV28 - - CASSFGGGGSYEQYF TGTGCCAGCAGTTTTGGGGGAGGGGGTTCCTACGAGCAGTACTTC
TRBJ2-3 TRBV18 - once CASSPILGTDTQYF TGTGCCAGCTCACCAATCCTCGGCACAGATACGCAGTATTTT
TRBJ2-7 TRBV14 - once CASSQDLQGWYEQYF TGTGCCAGCAGCCAAGATCTGCAGGGCTGGTACGAGCAGTACTTC
TRBJ2-2 TRBV29-1 - - CSVYWGDQGTGELFF TGCAGCGTTTACTGGGGGGACCAGGGAACCGGGGAGCTGTTTTTT
TRBJ2-7 TRBV28 - - CASSLLGQAPSYEQYF TGTGCCAGCAGTTTATTGGGCCAGGCCCCCTCCTACGAGCAGTACTTC
TRBJ2-7 TRBV23-1 TRBD1 - CASSQTQPGSQGDNEQYF TGCGCCAGCAGTCAAACCCAACCGGGCTCCCAGGGGGACAACGAGCAGTACTTC
TRBJ2-3 TRBV7-7 - - CASSLGIESGDTQYF TGTGCTAGCAGCTTAGGAATTGAATCTGGAGATACGCAGTATTTT
TRBJ2-3 TRBV28 TRBD2 - CASSFGLAGRTQYF TGTGCCAGCAGTTTCGGGCTAGCGGGTCGGACGCAGTATTTT